This TCR beta chain appears in the sequencing data of a study of blood T cell repertoires in COVID-19. Across the study: COVID-19 samples collected from the United States, Italy and Spain covered acute and convalescent phases. From T cells, B-cell-depleted T cells, or PBMCs came the material, which was cDNA or gDNA.

Original methodology: By means of reference gene primer amplification, nucleated cell counts were estimated. Clones were read by immunoSEQ multiplex PCR, and TCRdb kept only the in-frame ones, dropping some. V and J calls and clone size are those listed in that table; D and trimming were worked out from the DNA. The repertoire consists of around 160,000 clones, with around 84% occurring once and the leading ten covering 10% to 15%. The length of the CDR3 is 14 residues. The germline V gene has CDR1 SNHLY and CDR2 FYNNEI. Trimming removed 7 bases at V and 7 bases at J, with 17 bases between. The clonotype comes from a man aged 55 to 69 with active or convalescent COVID-19. Specimen: peripheral blood. The gene calls are TRBV2 and TRBJ1-5, with D perhaps TRBD1 (5 bases). The CDR3 loop is CASTIGAPGQPQHF. The DNA for the CDR3 is TGTGCCAGCACTATTGGGGCCCCCGGACAGCCCCAGCATTTT. The entire variable domain, with the rest obtained from reference TRBV2 and TRBJ1-5, is as follows: EPEVTQTPSHQVTQMGQEVILRCVPISNHLYFYWYRQILGQKVEFLVSFYNNEISEKSEIFDDQFSVERPDGSNFTLKIRSTKLEDSAMYFCASTIGAPGQPQHFGDGTRLSIL.